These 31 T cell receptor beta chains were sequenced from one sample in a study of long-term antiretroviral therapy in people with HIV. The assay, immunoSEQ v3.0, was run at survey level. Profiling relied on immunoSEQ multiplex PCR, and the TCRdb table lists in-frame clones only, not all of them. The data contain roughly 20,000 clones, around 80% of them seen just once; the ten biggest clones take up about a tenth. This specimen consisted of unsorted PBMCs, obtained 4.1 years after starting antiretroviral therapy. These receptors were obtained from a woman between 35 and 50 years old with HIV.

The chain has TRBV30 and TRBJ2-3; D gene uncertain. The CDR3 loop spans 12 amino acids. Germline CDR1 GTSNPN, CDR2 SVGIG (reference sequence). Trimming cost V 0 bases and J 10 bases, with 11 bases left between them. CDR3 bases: TGTGCCTGGAGTGTAGCCGGAATGGCGCAGTATTTT. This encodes CAWSVAGMAQYF. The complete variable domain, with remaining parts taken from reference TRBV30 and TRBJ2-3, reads SQTIHQWPATLVQPVGSPLSLECTVEGTSNPNLYWYRQAAGRGLQLLFYSVGIGQISSEVPQNLSASRPQDRQFILSSKKLLLSDSGFYLCAWSVAGMAQYFGPGTRLTVL.

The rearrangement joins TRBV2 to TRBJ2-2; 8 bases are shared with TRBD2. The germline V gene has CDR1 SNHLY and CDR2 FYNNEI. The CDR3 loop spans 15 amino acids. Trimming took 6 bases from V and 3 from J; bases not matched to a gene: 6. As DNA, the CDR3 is TGTGCCAGCAGCTATAGCGGGACGGACACCGGGGAGCTGTTTTTT. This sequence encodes CASSYSGTDTGELFF.

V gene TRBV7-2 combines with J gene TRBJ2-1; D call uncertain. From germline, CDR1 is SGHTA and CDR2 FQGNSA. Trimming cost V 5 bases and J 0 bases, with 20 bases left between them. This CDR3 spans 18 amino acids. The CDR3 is CASSLSVVGVISYNEQFF. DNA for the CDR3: TGTGCCAGCAGCCTATCCGTGGTTGGGGTGATCTCCTACAATGAGCAGTTCTTC.

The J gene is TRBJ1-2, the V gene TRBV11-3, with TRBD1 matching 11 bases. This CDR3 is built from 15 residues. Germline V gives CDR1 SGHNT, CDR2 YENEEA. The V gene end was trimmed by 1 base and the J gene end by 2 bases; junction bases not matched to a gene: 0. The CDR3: CASSLGTGGNYGYTF. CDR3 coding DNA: TGTGCCAGCAGCTTAGGGACAGGGGGCAACTATGGCTACACCTTC.

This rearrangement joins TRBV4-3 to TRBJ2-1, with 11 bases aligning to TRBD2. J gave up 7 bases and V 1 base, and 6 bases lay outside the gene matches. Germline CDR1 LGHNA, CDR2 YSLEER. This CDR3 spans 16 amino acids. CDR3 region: CASSQALAGVGNEQFF. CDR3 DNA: TGCGCCAGCAGCCAAGCACTAGCGGGGGTTGGGAATGAGCAGTTCTTC.

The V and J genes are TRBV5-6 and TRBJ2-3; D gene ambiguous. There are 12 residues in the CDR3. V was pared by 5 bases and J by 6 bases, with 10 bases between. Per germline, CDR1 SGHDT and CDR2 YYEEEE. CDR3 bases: TGTGCCAGCAGTCGCAACGTGGATACGCAGTATTTT. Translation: CASSRNVDTQYF.

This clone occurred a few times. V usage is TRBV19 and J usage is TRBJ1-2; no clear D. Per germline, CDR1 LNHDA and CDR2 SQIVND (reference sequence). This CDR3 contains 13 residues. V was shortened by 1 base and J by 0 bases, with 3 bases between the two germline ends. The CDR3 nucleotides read TGTGCCAGTAGTATAGGAGCTAACTATGGCTACACCTTC. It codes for CASSIGANYGYTF.

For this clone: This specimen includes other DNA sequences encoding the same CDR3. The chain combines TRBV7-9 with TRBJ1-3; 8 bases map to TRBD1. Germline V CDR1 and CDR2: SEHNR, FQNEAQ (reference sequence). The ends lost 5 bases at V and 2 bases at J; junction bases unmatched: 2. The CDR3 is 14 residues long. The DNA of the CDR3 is TGTGCCAGCAGCAGGGGACAGGCTGGAAACACCATATATTTT. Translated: CASSRGQAGNTIYF.

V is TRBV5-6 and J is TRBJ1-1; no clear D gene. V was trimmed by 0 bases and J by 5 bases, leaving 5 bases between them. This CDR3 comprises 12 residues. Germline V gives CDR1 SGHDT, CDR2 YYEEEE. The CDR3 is CASSLGSTEAFF. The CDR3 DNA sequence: TGTGCCAGCAGCTTGGGAAGTACTGAAGCTTTCTTT.

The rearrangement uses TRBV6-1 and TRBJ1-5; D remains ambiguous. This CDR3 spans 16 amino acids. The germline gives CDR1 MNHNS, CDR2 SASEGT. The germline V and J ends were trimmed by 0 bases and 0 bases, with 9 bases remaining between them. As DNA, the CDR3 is TGTGCCAGCAGTGAAGCGCGAGGGCTTAGCAATCAGCCCCAGCATTTT. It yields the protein CASSEARGLSNQPQHF.

CDR3 DNA sequence: TGCAGCGTTGGGCTAGCGGGAGCGCACGAGCAGTACTTC. Amino acid sequence: CSVGLAGAHEQYF. This chain links TRBV29-1 with TRBJ2-7, with 10 bases identical to TRBD2. Per the germline V gene, CDR1 is SQVTM and CDR2 is ANQGSEA. V lost 4 bases and J lost 5; bases outside the gene matches: 5. The CDR3 runs 13 residues.

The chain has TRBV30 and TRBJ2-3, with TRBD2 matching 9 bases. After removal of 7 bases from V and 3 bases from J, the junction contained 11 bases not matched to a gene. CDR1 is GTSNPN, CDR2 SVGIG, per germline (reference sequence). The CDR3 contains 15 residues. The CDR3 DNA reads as TGTGCCTCGGAAGAAAGTGGACTAGCGACAGATACGCAGTATTTT. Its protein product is CASEESGLATDTQYF.

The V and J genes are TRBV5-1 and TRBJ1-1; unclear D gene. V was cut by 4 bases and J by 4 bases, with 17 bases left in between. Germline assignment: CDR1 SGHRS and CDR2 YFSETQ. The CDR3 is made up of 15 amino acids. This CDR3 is CASSPRAGEATEAFF. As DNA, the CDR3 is TGCGCCAGCAGCCCGCGAGCTGGGGAGGCCACTGAAGCTTTCTTT.

CDR3 region: CASSIPPSGNTEAFF. The CDR3 nucleotides read TGTGCCAGCAGTATCCCCCCCAGTGGGAACACTGAAGCTTTCTTT. The rearrangement uses TRBV5-4 and TRBJ1-1; D gene unclear. There are 15 residues in the CDR3. Germline V CDR1 and CDR2: SGHNT, YYREEE (reference sequence). The ends were cut back, 5 bases at V and 1 base at J, with 15 bases in the middle.

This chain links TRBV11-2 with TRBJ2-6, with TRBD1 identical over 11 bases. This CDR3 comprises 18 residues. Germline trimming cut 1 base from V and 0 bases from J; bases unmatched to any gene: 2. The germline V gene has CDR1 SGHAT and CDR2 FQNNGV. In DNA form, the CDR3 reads TGTGCCAGCAGCTTAGTAGGGACAGGGGGCTCTGGGGCCAACGTCCTGACTTTC. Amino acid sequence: CASSLVGTGGSGANVLTF.

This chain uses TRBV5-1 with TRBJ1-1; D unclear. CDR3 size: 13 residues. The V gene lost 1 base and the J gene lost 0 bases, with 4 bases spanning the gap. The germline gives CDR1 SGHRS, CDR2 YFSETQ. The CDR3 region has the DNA TGCGCCAGCAGCTTGATGGTGAACACTGAAGCTTTCTTT. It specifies CASSLMVNTEAFF.

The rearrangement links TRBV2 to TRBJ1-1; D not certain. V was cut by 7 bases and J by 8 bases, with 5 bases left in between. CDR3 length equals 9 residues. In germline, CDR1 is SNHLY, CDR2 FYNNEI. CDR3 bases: TGTGCCAGCACGCCCGAAGCTTTCTTT. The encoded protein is CASTPEAFF.

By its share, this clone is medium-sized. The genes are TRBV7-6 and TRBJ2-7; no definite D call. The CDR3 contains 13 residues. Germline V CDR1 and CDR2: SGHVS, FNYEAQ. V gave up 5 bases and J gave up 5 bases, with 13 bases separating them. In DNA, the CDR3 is TGTGCCAGCAGCCCCCTGCAGGCCGACGAGCAGTACTTC. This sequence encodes CASSPLQADEQYF.

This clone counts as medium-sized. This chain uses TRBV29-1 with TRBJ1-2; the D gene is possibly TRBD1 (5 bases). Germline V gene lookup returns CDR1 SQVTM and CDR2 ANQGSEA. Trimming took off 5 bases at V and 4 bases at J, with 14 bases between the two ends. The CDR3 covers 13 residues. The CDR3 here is CSVTGAEAYGYTF. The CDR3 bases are TGCAGCGTTACCGGGGCGGAAGCCTATGGCTACACCTTC.

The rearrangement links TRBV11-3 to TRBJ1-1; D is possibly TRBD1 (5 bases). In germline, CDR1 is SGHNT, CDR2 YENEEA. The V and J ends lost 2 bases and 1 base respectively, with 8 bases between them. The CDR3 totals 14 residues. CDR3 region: CASSLSRGNTEAFF. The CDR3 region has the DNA TGTGCCAGCAGCTTATCGAGGGGGAACACTGAAGCTTTCTTT.

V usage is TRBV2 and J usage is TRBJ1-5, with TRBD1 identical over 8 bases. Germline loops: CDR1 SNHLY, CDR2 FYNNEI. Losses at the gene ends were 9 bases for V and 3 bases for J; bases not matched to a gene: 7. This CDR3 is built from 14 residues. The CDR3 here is CASSQGAYNQPQHF. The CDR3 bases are TGTGCCAGTTCCCAGGGGGCCTACAATCAGCCCCAGCATTTT.

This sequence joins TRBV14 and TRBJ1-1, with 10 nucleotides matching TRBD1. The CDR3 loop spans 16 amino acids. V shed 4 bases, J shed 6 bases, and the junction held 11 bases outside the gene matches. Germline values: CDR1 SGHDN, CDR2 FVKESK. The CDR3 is CASSRDDRGHEAEAFF. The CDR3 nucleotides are TGTGCCAGCAGCCGAGACGACAGGGGGCATGAGGCTGAAGCTTTCTTT.

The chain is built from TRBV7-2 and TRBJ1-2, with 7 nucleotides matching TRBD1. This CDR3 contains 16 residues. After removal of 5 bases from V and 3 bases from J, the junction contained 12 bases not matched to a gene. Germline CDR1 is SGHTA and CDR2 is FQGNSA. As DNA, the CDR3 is TGTGCCAGCAGCCGTTGGGGGGCAGGGGGAGACTATGGCTACACCTTC. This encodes CASSRWGAGGDYGYTF.

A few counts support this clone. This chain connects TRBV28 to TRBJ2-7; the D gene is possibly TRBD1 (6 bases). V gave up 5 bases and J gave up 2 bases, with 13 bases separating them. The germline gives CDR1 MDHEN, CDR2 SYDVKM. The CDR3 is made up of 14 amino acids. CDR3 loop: CASSTGSRPYEQYF. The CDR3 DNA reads TGTGCCAGCAGTACAGGGTCCCGTCCCTACGAGCAGTACTTC. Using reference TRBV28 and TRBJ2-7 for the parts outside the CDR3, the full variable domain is DVKVTQSSRYLVKRTGEKVFLECVQDMDHENMFWYRQDPGLGLRLIYFSYDVKMKEKGDIPEGYSVSREKKERFSLILESASTNQTSMYLCASSTGSRPYEQYFGPGTRLTVT.

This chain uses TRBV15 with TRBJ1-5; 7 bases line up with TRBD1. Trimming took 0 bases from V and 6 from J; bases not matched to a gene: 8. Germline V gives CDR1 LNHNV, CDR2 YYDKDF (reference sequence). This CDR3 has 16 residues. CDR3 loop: CATSRDEPGGIQPQHF. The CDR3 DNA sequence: TGTGCCACCAGCAGAGATGAGCCAGGGGGTATTCAGCCCCAGCATTTT.

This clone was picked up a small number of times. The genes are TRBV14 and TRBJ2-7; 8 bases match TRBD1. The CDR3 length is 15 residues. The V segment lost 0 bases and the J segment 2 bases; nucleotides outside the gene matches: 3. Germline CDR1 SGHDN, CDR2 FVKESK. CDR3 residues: CASSQDPTGAYEQYF. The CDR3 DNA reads TGTGCCAGCAGCCAAGATCCGACAGGGGCCTACGAGCAGTACTTC.

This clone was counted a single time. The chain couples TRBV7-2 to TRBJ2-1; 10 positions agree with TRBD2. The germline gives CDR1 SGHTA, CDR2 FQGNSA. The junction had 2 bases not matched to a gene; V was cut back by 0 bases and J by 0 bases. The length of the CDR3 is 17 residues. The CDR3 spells CASSLAPSGSSYNEQFF. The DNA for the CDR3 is TGTGCCAGCAGCTTAGCGCCTAGCGGGAGCTCCTACAATGAGCAGTTCTTC.

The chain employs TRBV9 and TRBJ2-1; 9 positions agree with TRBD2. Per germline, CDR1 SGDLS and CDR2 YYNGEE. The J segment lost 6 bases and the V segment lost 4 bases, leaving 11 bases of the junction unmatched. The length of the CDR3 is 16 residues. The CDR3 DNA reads TGTGCCAGCAGCCTTCCTAGCGGGGCTTCGGGCAATGAGCAGTTCTTC. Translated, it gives CASSLPSGASGNEQFF.

The CDR3 reads CASSLGTGVGGTQYF. CDR3 nucleotides: TGTGCCAGCAGCTTGGGGACAGGGGTAGGAGGGACCCAGTACTTC. The chain couples TRBV5-5 to TRBJ2-5, with TRBD1 identical over 9 bases. The CDR3 is 15 amino acids. Germline V CDR1 and CDR2: SGHKS, YYEKEE (reference sequence). The junction had 7 bases not matched to a gene; V was cut back by 0 bases and J by 7 bases.

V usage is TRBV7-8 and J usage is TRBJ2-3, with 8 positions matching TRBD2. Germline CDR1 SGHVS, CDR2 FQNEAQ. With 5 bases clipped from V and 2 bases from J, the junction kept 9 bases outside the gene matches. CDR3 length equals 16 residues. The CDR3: CASSPIAGSATDTQYF. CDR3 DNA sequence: TGTGCCAGCAGCCCCATAGCGGGAAGTGCCACAGATACGCAGTATTTT.

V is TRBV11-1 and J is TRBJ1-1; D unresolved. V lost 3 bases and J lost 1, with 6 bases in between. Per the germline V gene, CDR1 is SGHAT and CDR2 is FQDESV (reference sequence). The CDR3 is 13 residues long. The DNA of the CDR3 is TGTGCCAGCAGCTTTTGGGGGAACACTGAAGCTTTCTTT. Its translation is CASSFWGNTEAFF.